Following are 5 T cell receptor beta chains from one sample sequenced in a study of cytotoxic CD8 clonotypes in ibrutinib-treated CLL. Produced via immunoSEQ multiplex PCR; TCRdb's table is partial and in-frame only. In the table there are roughly 200,000 clones, nearly 80% of which are singletons. Here the sequenced sample was PBMCs, taken after 12 months of ibrutinib treatment. The receptor source for this set is a human donor with chronic lymphocytic leukemia.

The chain is built from TRBV19 and TRBJ2-1, with 7 bases lining up with TRBD1. Trimming at V came to 5 bases and at J to 0 bases, leaving 4 bases not matched to a gene. Looked up from germline, CDR1 is LNHDA and CDR2 is SQIVND (reference sequence). CDR3 length: 15 amino acids. The CDR3 DNA sequence: TGTGCCAGTAGTGAGGGACAGATCTCCTACAATGAGCAGTTCTTC. Amino acids: CASSEGQISYNEQFF.

This chain joins TRBV7-2 and TRBJ1-2, with a possible D match to TRBD1 (5 bases). CDR1 and CDR2 from the germline V gene are SGHTA and FQGNSA. V gave up 2 bases and J gave up 6 bases, with 13 bases separating them. The CDR3 totals 14 residues. In DNA, the CDR3 is TGTGCCAGCAGCTTATCCGTAACAGGTCATGGCTACACCTTC. As protein: CASSLSVTGHGYTF. The entire variable domain, with the rest obtained from reference TRBV7-2 and TRBJ1-2, is as follows: GAGVSQSPSNKVTEKGKDVELRCDPISGHTALYWYRQSLGQGLEFLIYFQGNSAPDKSGLPSDRFSAERTGGSVSTLTIQRTQQEDSAVYLCASSLSVTGHGYTFGSGTRLTVV.

CDR3: CASSYSPETDTQYF. Here the CDR3 DNA reads TGTGCCAGCAGTTACTCGCCCGAGACAGATACGCAGTATTTT. The chain links TRBV6-5 to TRBJ2-3; D call uncertain. Germline V lookup: CDR1 MNHEY, CDR2 SVGAGI. This CDR3 has 14 amino acids. V gave up 0 bases and J gave up 3 bases, with 7 bases separating them.

The chain employs TRBV2 and TRBJ1-2; 8 bases are shared with TRBD1. The CDR3 consists of 13 residues. Looked up from germline, CDR1 is SNHLY and CDR2 is FYNNEI. With V trimmed by 7 bases and J by 8 bases, 9 bases remained unmatched. This chain's CDR3 is CASIPGQGGGYTF. CDR3 coding DNA: TGTGCCAGCATTCCCGGACAGGGTGGGGGCTACACCTTC.

Here the CDR3 reads CASSRTTTSGVNNEQFF. CDR3 sequence (DNA): TGCGCCAGCAGCCGAACCACAACTAGCGGGGTGAACAATGAGCAGTTCTTC. The gene calls are TRBV5-1 and TRBJ2-1; TRBD2 agrees at 10 bases. The CDR3 loop spans 17 amino acids. Germline CDR1 and CDR2: SGHRS and YFSETQ. V dropped 4 bases and J dropped 5; count of bases not matched to a gene: 12. The whole variable domain, remainder taken from reference TRBV5-1 and TRBJ2-1, is KAGVTQTPRYLIKTRGQQVTLSCSPISGHRSVSWYQQTPGQGLQFLFEYFSETQRNKGNFPGRFSGRQFSNSRSEMNVSTLELGDSALYLCASSRTTTSGVNNEQFFGPGTRLTVL.